This TCR beta chain was recorded in a study of regulatory T cells in long-lasting Graves disease. iRepertoire HTBI primers and Arm-PCR of CDR3 regions built TCR beta libraries. TCRdb independently ran MiXCR on the multiplex PCR reads; one entry per CDR3 protein. The table lists around 340,000 distinct CDR3 sequences, roughly 21% of them singletons, with over 25% in the top ten. Looked up from germline, CDR1 is SQVTM and CDR2 is ANQGSEA. The CDR3 is 11 amino acids. Trimming at V came to 7 bases and at J to 4 bases, leaving 3 bases not matched to a gene. Regarding time point: persistent/refractory GD, antithyroid drugs over 5 years with positive TRAb. From PBMCs, RNA was extracted and then used to make the TCR library. This clonotype appeared many times.

The rearrangement uses TRBV29-1 and TRBJ2-5; 7 bases match TRBD1. The receptor was isolated from a female donor with Graves disease. This specimen was peripheral blood mononuclear cells (PBMCs), taken when the disease was refractory, from a patient treated with antithyroid drugs. In nucleotides, the CDR3 is TGCAGCGCCAGACAGGGAGAGACCCAGTACTTC. Protein product: CSARQGETQYF.